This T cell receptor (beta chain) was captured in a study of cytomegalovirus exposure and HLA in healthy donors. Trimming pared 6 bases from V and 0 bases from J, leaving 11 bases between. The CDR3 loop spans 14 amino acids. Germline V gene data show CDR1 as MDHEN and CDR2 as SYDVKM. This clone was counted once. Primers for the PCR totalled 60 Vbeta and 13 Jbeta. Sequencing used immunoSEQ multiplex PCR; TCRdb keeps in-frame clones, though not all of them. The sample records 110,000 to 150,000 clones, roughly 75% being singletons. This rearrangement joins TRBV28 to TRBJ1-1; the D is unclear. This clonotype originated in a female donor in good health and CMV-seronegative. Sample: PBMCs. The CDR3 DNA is TGTGCCAGCAGACCCCGACTTTTGAACACTGAAGCTTTCTTT. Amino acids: CASRPRLLNTEAFF.